A single sample is the source of the 15 T cell receptor beta chains below, sequenced in a study of radiation and T cells in renal cell carcinoma (dated by TCRdb to between 2020 and 2021). Library method: the immunoSEQ multiplex PCR assay. The clones in this table, taken by TCRdb from immuneACCESS, are in-frame only. Not every clone is retained; where verified, under half of the shortfall comes from an unresolved V gene, and the cause of the rest is unknown. The sample table shows roughly 80,000 clones, and roughly 80% are seen once. More than 2% of the sample rests with the top ten. What this sample's time point label stands for: blood 4 weeks post-SBRT, at nephrectomy. Read against the paper, the sample's treatment or condition label means: 15 Gy SBRT to primary tumor, nephrectomy 4 weeks later. Here the sequenced sample was blood, taken from a patient whose treatment included radiotherapy and nephrectomy. These receptors were taken from a woman aged 55-69 years with renal cell carcinoma.

This clone showed up just once. The chain employs TRBV27 and TRBJ1-4; a weak D match, TRBD1 (5 bases). V was trimmed by 4 bases and J by 3 bases, leaving 9 bases between them. Germline CDR1 is MNHEY and CDR2 is SMNVEV (reference sequence). The CDR3 extends over 14 amino acids. The CDR3 loop reads CASSSQGANEKLFF. CDR3 DNA sequence: TGTGCCAGCAGTTCCCAGGGTGCTAATGAAAAACTGTTTTTT.

Only a few counts were recorded for this clone. V usage is TRBV5-8 and J usage is TRBJ1-1; 8 bases are shared with TRBD1. This CDR3 has 17 amino acids. V lost 2 bases and J lost 0; bases outside the gene matches: 9. Germline V gene sequence: CDR1 SGHTS, CDR2 YDEGEE. CDR3 sequence: CASSLRTGLHMNTEAFF. Here the CDR3 DNA reads TGTGCCAGCAGCTTAAGGACAGGGTTACACATGAACACTGAAGCTTTCTTT. The whole variable domain, remainder taken from reference TRBV5-8 and TRBJ1-1, is EAGVTQSPTHLIKTRGQQATLRCSPISGHTSVYWYQQALGLGLQFLLWYDEGEERNRGNFPPRFSGRQFPNYSSELNVNALELEDSALYLCASSLRTGLHMNTEAFFGQGTRLTVV.

J is TRBJ1-4 and V is TRBV7-9; TRBD1 matches 11 bases. Germline CDR1 and CDR2: SEHNR and FQNEAQ (reference sequence). The J segment lost 7 bases and the V segment lost 5 bases, leaving 3 bases of the junction unmatched. This CDR3 region has 14 residues. CDR3 protein: CASSPGQGVEKLFF. As DNA, the CDR3 is TGTGCCAGCAGCCCGGGACAGGGGGTTGAAAAACTGTTTTTT.

The chain carries TRBV7-8 and TRBJ2-3; D gene ambiguous. Trimming took 3 bases from V and 3 from J, leaving 16 bases between them. The CDR3 length is 16 residues. Per the germline V gene, CDR1 is SGHVS and CDR2 is FQNEAQ. This CDR3 is CASSFLGLGGTDTQYF. The CDR3 region has the DNA TGTGCCAGCAGCTTCCTGGGCCTAGGCGGTACAGATACGCAGTATTTT.

The chain links TRBV29-1 to TRBJ2-2; tentatively, D is TRBD1 (5 bases). This CDR3 is 13 amino acids long. With 4 bases removed from V and 4 bases from J, the gap between germline ends came to 10 bases. The germline V gene encodes CDR1 SQVTM and CDR2 ANQGSEA. The chain's CDR3 is CSVGPRATGELFF. The CDR3 nucleotides read TGCAGCGTTGGTCCCAGGGCCACCGGGGAGCTGTTTTTT.

As DNA, the CDR3 is TGTGCCTGGAGTGCCGGACAGAATCTGGTGCCCCAGCATTTT. Protein product: CAWSAGQNLVPQHF. The chain carries TRBV30 and TRBJ1-5; possibly TRBD1 for D (6 bases). From germline, CDR1 is GTSNPN and CDR2 SVGIG (reference sequence). CDR3 size: 14 residues. V was clipped by 1 base and J by 9 bases, with 16 bases between them.

The gene calls are TRBV11-2 and TRBJ1-1; no clear D gene. The V gene lost 2 bases and the J gene lost 3 bases, with 10 bases spanning the gap. This CDR3 is built from 14 residues. Per germline, CDR1 SGHAT and CDR2 FQNNGV. CDR3 DNA: TGTGCCAGCAGCTTACGGGTGGGGTACACTGAAGCTTTCTTT. It translates to CASSLRVGYTEAFF.

The gene calls are TRBV7-9 and TRBJ2-1; D is unresolved. Trimming shortened V by 1 base and J by 15 bases, and 16 bases separated the two germline ends. Germline loops: CDR1 SEHNR, CDR2 FQNEAQ (reference sequence). This CDR3 region has 13 residues. The CDR3 DNA sequence: TGTGCCAGCAGCTTAGAGCAGATACCAGCCACGTTCTTC. Amino acids: CASSLEQIPATFF. Filled out from reference TRBV7-9 and TRBJ2-1, the complete variable domain reads DTGVSQNPRHKITKRGQNVTFRCDPISEHNRLYWYRQTLGQGPEFLTYFQNEAQLEKSRLLSDRFSAERPKGSFSTLEIQRTEQGDSAMYLCASSLEQIPATFFGPGTRLTVL.

The chain joins TRBV19 to TRBJ1-1; tentatively, D is TRBD1 (5 bases). Trimming shortened V by 5 bases and J by 1 base, and 17 bases separated the two germline ends. The CDR3 spans 16 residues. Per germline, CDR1 LNHDA and CDR2 SQIVND (reference sequence). The CDR3 is CASSPRDGKPNTEAFF. In DNA form, the CDR3 reads TGTGCCAGTAGTCCCCGGGACGGGAAGCCGAACACTGAAGCTTTCTTT.

CDR3 coding DNA: TGTGCCACCGCGGGGAATTCCTACAATGAGCAGTTCTTC. This encodes CATAGNSYNEQFF. This chain joins TRBV28 and TRBJ2-1; tentatively, D is TRBD2 (6 bases). The CDR3 is made up of 13 amino acids. CDR1 and CDR2 (germline): MDHEN, SYDVKM. V lost 10 bases and J 1 base, leaving 11 bases between the germline ends. Looking up the rest from reference TRBV28 and TRBJ2-1 gives the full variable domain: DVKVTQSSRYLVKRTGEKVFLECVQDMDHENMFWYRQDPGLGLRLIYFSYDVKMKEKGDIPEGYSVSREKKERFSLILESASTNQTSMYLCATAGNSYNEQFFGPGTRLTVL.

The chain has TRBV28 and TRBJ1-5; the D gene is possibly TRBD1 (5 bases). V was trimmed by 4 bases and J by 4 bases, leaving 14 bases between them. This CDR3 contains 15 residues. Germline V gene sequence: CDR1 MDHEN, CDR2 SYDVKM. CDR3: CASSSRGGWNQPQHF. The CDR3, as DNA: TGTGCCAGCAGTTCCCGGGGGGGATGGAATCAGCCCCAGCATTTT. The entire variable domain, with the rest obtained from reference TRBV28 and TRBJ1-5, is as follows: DVKVTQSSRYLVKRTGEKVFLECVQDMDHENMFWYRQDPGLGLRLIYFSYDVKMKEKGDIPEGYSVSREKKERFSLILESASTNQTSMYLCASSSRGGWNQPQHFGDGTRLSIL.

This chain links TRBV7-2 with TRBJ2-2; 7 bases align to TRBD1. Per germline, CDR1 SGHTA and CDR2 FQGNSA. The CDR3 extends over 15 amino acids. V lost 3 bases to trimming and J lost 1 base; unmatched junction nucleotides: 2. The CDR3 here is CASSFRDRNTGELFF. CDR3 DNA sequence: TGTGCCAGCAGCTTCCGGGACAGGAACACCGGGGAGCTGTTTTTT.

The rearrangement uses TRBV7-2 and TRBJ1-2; D may be TRBD1 (6 bases). The CDR3 is made up of 14 amino acids. Germline V CDR1 and CDR2: SGHTA, FQGNSA. V dropped 8 bases and J dropped 2 bases, with 15 bases sitting between them. CDR3 region: CASSLGAVNYGYTF. The CDR3 region has the DNA TGTGCCAGCTCATTGGGGGCAGTCAACTATGGCTACACCTTC.

The chain uses TRBV4-1 and TRBJ2-7, with D perhaps matching TRBD1 or TRBD2 (5 bases each). This CDR3 has 14 amino acids. Germline V CDR1 and CDR2: MGHRA, YSYEKL. With 5 bases removed from V and 3 bases from J, the gap between germline ends came to 14 bases. CDR3 protein: CASSARDGDYEQYF. The CDR3 nucleotides are TGCGCCAGCAGCGCCCGGGACGGAGACTACGAGCAGTACTTC.

The J gene is TRBJ2-1, the V gene TRBV19; D not certain. Germline CDR1 and CDR2: LNHDA and SQIVND (reference sequence). V was trimmed by 3 bases and J by 4 bases, leaving 7 bases between them. This CDR3 comprises 13 residues. CDR3 nucleotide sequence: TGTGCCAGTAGTATGACAAATTACAATGAGCAGTTCTTC. Translating it yields CASSMTNYNEQFF.